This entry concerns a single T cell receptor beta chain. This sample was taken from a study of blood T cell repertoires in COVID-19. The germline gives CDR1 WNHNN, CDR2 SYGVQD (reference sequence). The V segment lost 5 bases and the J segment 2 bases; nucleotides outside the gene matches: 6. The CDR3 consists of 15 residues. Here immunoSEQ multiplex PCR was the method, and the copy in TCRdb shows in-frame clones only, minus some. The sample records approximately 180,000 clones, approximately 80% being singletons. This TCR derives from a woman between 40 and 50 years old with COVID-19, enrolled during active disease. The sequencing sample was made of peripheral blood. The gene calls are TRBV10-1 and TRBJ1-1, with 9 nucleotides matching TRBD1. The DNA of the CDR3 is TGCGCCAGCAGTAAGGACAGGGGAACTAACACTGAAGCTTTCTTT. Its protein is CASSKDRGTNTEAFF.